The clone carrying this T cell receptor beta chain has only one observation. Here immunoSEQ multiplex PCR was the method, and the copy in TCRdb shows in-frame clones only, minus some. The table has 150,000 to 200,000 clones, around nine tenths seen once. The data were taken from a study of blood T cell repertoires in COVID-19. Across the study: Sources were T cells, B-cell-depleted T cells, or PBMCs; the material itself was cDNA or gDNA.

There are 18 residues in the CDR3. Per the germline V gene, CDR1 is SEHNR and CDR2 is FQNEAQ (reference sequence). V trimming: 5 bases; J trimming: 4 bases; junction bases outside the gene matches: 15. This chain connects TRBV7-9 to TRBJ2-2; 8 bases line up with TRBD2. This sequence originates from a young man with active or convalescent COVID-19. Sequenced material: peripheral blood. The CDR3 loop reads CASSEVGRGARGTGELFF. For the CDR3, the DNA is TGTGCCAGCAGCGAAGTAGGGCGGGGGGCCCGTGGCACCGGGGAGCTGTTTTTT. The full variable domain, completed using reference TRBV7-9 and TRBJ2-2, is DTGVSQNPRHKITKRGQNVTFRCDPISEHNRLYWYRQTLGQGPEFLTYFQNEAQLEKSRLLSDRFSAERPKGSFSTLEIQRTEQGDSAMYLCASSEVGRGARGTGELFFGEGSRLTVL.